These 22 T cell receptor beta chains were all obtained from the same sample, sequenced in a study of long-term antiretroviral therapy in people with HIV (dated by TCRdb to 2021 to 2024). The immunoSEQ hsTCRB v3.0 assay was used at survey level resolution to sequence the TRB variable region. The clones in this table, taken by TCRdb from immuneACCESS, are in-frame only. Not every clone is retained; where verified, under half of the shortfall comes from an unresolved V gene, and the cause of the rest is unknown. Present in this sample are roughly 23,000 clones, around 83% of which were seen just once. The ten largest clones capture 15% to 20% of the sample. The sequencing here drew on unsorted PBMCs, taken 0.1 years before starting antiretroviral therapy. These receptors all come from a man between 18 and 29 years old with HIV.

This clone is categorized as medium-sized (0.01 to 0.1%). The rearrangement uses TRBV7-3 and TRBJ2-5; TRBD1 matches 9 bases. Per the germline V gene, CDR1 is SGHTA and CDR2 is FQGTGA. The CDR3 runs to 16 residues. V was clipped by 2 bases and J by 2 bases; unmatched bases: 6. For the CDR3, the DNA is TGTGCCAGCAGCTTAGGGGGACAGGGTTGGCAAGAGACCCAGTACTTC. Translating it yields CASSLGGQGWQETQYF.

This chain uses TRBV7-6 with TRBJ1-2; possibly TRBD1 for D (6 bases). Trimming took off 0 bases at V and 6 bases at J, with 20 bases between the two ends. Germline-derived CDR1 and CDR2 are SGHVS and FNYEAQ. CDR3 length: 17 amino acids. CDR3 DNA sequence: TGTGCCAGCAGCTTAGCCCCACGAGGGGGGGCAGGAGATGGCTACACCTTC. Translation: CASSLAPRGGAGDGYTF.

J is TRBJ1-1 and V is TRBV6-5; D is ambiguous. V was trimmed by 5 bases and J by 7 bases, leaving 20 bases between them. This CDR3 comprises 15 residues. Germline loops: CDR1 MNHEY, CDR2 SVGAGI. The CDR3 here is CASSGLALDENEAFF. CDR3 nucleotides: TGTGCCAGCAGTGGCCTGGCCCTTGACGAAAATGAAGCTTTCTTT.

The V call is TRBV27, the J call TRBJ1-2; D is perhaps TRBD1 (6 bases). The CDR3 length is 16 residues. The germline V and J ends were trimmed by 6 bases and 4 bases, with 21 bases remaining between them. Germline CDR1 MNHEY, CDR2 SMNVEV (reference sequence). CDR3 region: CASRGAGRGGIYGYTF. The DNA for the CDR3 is TGTGCCAGCAGAGGGGCAGGGCGTGGGGGCATCTATGGCTACACCTTC.

Written as DNA, the CDR3 is TGTGCCAGCAGAGGACTAGCGGGGGTCGCGAACACCGGGGAGCTGTTTTTT. It codes for CASRGLAGVANTGELFF. The chain has TRBV11-2 and TRBJ2-2; 13 positions agree with TRBD2. CDR3 length: 17 residues. J gave up 0 bases and V 6 bases, and 4 bases lay outside the gene matches. Germline CDR1 SGHAT, CDR2 FQNNGV.

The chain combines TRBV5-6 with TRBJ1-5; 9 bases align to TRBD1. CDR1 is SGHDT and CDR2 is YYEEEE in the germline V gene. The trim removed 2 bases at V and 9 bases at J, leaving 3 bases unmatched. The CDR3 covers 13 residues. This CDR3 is CASSLGTGTPQHF. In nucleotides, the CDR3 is TGTGCCAGCAGCTTAGGGACAGGGACGCCCCAGCATTTT.

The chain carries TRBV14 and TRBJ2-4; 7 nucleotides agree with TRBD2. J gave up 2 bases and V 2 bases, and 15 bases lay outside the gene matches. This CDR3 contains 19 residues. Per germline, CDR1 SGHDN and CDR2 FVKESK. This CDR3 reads CASSQPARGGAGSKNIQYF. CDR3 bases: TGTGCCAGCAGCCAACCAGCACGGGGAGGAGCGGGGTCCAAAAACATTCAGTACTTC.

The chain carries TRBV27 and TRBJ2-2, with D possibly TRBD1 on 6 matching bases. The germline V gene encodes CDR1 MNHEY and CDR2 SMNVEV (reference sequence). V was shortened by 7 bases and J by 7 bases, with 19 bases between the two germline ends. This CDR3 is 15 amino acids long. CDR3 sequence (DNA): TGTGCCAGCACCAGACAGACAGGTCGAGGCGGGGAGCTGTTTTTT. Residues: CASTRQTGRGGELFF.

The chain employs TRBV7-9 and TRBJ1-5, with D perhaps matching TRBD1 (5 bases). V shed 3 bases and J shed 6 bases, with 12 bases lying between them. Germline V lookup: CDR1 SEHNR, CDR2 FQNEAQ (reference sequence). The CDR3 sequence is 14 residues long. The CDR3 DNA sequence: TGTGCCAGCAGCTTGACCGTTGGGGGTCAGCCCCAGCATTTT. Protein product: CASSLTVGGQPQHF. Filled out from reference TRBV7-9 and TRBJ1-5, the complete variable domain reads DTGVSQNPRHKITKRGQNVTFRCDPISEHNRLYWYRQTLGQGPEFLTYFQNEAQLEKSRLLSDRFSAERPKGSFSTLEIQRTEQGDSAMYLCASSLTVGGQPQHFGDGTRLSIL.

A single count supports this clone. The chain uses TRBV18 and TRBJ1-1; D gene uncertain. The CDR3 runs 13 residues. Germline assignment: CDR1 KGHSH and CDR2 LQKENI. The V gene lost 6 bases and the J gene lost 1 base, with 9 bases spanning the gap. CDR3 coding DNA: TGTGCCAGCTCCACCGGCAGGAACACTGAAGCTTTCTTT. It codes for CASSTGRNTEAFF.

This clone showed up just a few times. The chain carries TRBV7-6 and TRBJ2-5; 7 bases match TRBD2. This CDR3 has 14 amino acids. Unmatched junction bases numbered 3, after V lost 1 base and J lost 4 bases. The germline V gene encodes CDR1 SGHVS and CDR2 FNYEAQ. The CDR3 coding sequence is TGTGCCAGCAGCTTAGGGACTAGTCGAGAGACCCAGTACTTC. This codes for CASSLGTSRETQYF.

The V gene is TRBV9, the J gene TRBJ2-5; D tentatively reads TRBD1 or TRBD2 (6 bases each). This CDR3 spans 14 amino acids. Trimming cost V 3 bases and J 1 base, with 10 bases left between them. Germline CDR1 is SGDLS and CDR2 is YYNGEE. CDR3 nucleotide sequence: TGTGCCAGCAGCGGAGGGGGGTCCCAAGAGACCCAGTACTTC. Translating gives CASSGGGSQETQYF.

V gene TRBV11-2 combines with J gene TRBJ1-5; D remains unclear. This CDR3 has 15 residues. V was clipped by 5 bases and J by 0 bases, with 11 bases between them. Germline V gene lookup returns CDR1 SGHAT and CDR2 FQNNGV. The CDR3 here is CASSPGRSSNQPQHF. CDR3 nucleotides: TGTGCCAGCAGCCCGGGTCGTTCTAGCAATCAGCCCCAGCATTTT. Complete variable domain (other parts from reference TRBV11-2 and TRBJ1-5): EAGVAQSPRYKIIEKRQSVAFWCNPISGHATLYWYQQILGQGPKLLIQFQNNGVVDDSQLPKDRFSAERLKGVDSTLKIQPAKLEDSAVYLCASSPGRSSNQPQHFGDGTRLSIL.

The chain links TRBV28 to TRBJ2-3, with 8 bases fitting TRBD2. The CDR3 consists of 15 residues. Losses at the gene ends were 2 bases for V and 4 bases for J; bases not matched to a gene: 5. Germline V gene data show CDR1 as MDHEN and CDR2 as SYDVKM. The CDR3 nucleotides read TGTGCCAGCAGTTTAGTCAGCGGGAGCGCAGATACGCAGTATTTT. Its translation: CASSLVSGSADTQYF.

CDR3 sequence: CASSLLSAVNYEQYF. The CDR3 DNA sequence: TGTGCCAGCAGTTTACTTAGCGCAGTAAACTACGAGCAGTACTTC. The chain joins TRBV28 to TRBJ2-7, with a tentative D call TRBD2 (5 bases). There are 15 residues in the CDR3. Germline loops: CDR1 MDHEN, CDR2 SYDVKM. V lost 2 bases to trimming and J lost 3 bases, with 14 bases between them.

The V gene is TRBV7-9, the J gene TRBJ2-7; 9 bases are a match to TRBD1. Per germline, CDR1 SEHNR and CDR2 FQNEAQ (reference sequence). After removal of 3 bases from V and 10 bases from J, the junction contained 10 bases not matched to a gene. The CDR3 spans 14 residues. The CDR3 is CASSFPGTGIVQYF. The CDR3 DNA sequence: TGTGCCAGCAGCTTCCCCGGGACAGGGATCGTACAGTACTTC.

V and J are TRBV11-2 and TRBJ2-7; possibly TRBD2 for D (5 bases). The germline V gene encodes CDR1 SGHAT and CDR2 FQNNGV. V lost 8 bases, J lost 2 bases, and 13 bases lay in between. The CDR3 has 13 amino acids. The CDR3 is CASRPHGTYEQYF. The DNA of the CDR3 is TGTGCCAGCCGGCCGCACGGGACCTACGAGCAGTACTTC.

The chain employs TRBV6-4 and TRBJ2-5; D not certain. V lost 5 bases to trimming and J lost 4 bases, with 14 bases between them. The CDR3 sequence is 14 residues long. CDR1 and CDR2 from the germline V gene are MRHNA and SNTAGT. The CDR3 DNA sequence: TGTGCCAGCAGTCCAAAACCCGAGTCAGAGACCCAGTACTTC. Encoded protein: CASSPKPESETQYF.

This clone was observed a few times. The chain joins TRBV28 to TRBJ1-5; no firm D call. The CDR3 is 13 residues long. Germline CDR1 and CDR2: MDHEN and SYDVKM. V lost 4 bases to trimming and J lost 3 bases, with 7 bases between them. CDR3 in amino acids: CASSYPINQPQHF. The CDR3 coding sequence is TGTGCCAGCAGTTACCCGATCAATCAGCCCCAGCATTTT.

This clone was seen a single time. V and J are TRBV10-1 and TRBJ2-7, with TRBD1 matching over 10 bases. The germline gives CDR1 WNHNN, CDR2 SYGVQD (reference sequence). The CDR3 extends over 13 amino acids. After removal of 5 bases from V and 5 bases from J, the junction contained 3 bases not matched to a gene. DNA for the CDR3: TGCGCCAGCAGTCCAGGACAGGGGGACGAGCAGTACTTC. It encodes CASSPGQGDEQYF.

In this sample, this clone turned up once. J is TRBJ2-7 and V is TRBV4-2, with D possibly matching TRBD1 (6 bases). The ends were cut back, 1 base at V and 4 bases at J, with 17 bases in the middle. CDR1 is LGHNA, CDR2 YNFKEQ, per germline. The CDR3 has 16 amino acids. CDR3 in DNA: TGTGCCAGCAGCCAAGTCGGAGCAGGGGAGCGATACGAGCAGTACTTC. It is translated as CASSQVGAGERYEQYF.

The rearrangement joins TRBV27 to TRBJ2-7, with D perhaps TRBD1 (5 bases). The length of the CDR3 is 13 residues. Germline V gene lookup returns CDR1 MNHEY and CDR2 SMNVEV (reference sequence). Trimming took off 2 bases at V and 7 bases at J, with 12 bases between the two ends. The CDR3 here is CASSLTGLSEQYF. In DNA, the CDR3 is TGTGCCAGCAGTTTAACAGGCCTATCTGAGCAGTACTTC.